Included here is one T cell receptor (beta chain) sequence, with context. Its target antigen remains unknown. Base qualities were left out, and no much larger clone turns up one base away. The CDR3 sequence holds 12 residues, the cysteine and phenylalanine included. The CDR3 DNA has 36 bases and is translated from base 1. V loses 4 bases, J loses 7 bases, and the germline ends lie 11 bases apart. The germline V gene sets CDR1 to MNHEY and CDR2 to SVGAGI. The source of the sample is a study of CD8 T cells in ankylosing spondylitis (dated by TCRdb to 2017 to 2019). Some background on the complete study: The study set out to find disease-linked TCR variants by profiling T cell receptor beta repertoires in ankylosing spondylitis patients and healthy donors. The whole study cohort included over 85 healthy donors and about two dozen ankylosing spondylitis patients. Peripheral blood was sampled, and synovial fluid was also collected from ankylosing spondylitis patients.

Points the paper makes about the study in general: The disease-linked clones were reported to be significantly enriched in matched synovial fluid samples from ankylosing spondylitis patients. Some TCR beta motif variants had previously been reported in synovial fluid and blood of reactive arthritis patients, which suggested common disease-initiation mechanisms. A TCR beta motif made up of several highly homologous amino acid variants appeared to be characteristic of blood from ankylosing spondylitis patients. The disease-linked clones showed a CD8+ phenotype and occurred at relatively low frequencies in peripheral blood.

Data came from an Illumina HiSeq 2500. Quantitative 5'-RACE with molecular barcodes was used to prepare TCR beta libraries. In the paper's pipeline: A new computational method, built on a probabilistic model of VDJ rearrangement, was used to identify disease-linked TCR variants. TCRdb applied fastp at Q25 and MiXCR to the public reads, then kept only in-frame beta chains. Rows with a matching CDR3 protein are joined into one entry that keeps the most common DNA and genes. TCRdb, not the original authors, processed these V and J calls. For this sample the table gives about 400,000 distinct CDR3 sequences, of which approximately 20% were detected only once. The ten largest clonotypes hold roughly 16% of the sample.

The chain joins TRBV6-5 to TRBJ2-7; the D region is possibly TRBD1 or TRBD2, each matching across 5 bases. Sequencing was done on a sample of blood, either unsorted or a sorted T cell fraction (not recorded which). The TCR comes from a male donor with ankylosing spondylitis. Here the CDR3 is given as CASSLGPGEQYF. The DNA sequence is TGTGCCAGCAGTTTGGGACCGGGTGAGCAGTACTTC.